Below are 16 T cell receptor beta chains sequenced from a single sample in a study of PD-L1 blockade in urothelial cancer. This table comes from immunoSEQ multiplex PCR, and its TCRdb copy is limited to in-frame clones, with some not included. Of around 40,000 clones detected, roughly 90% appear once; the ten largest clones hold around 10%. As to time point: pretreatment peripheral blood. The sample consisted of PBMCs, taken around atezolizumab (anti-PD-L1) treatment. The receptor source for this set is a woman aged 60-75 years with urothelial cancer.

V and J are TRBV19 and TRBJ2-7; TRBD1 agrees at 7 bases. In germline, CDR1 is LNHDA, CDR2 SQIVND (reference sequence). The CDR3 sequence is 13 residues long. Trimming at V came to 8 bases and at J to 1 base, leaving 5 bases not matched to a gene. CDR3 protein: CASGQGVSYEQYF. As DNA, the CDR3 is TGTGCCAGTGGCCAGGGGGTTTCCTACGAGCAGTACTTC.

This chain links TRBV6-5 with TRBJ1-2; TRBD1 aligns across 7 bases. CDR3 length: 14 amino acids. Unmatched junction bases numbered 9, after V lost 8 bases and J lost 3 bases. Germline-derived CDR1 and CDR2 are MNHEY and SVGAGI. The CDR3 region has the DNA TGTGCCAGCGGACTTACAGGGGAGGACTATGGCTACACCTTC. It translates to CASGLTGEDYGYTF.

This clone was seen just once. CDR3 DNA: TGCGCCAGCAGCTTAGCGGGACAACCGAACACTGAAGCTTTCTTT. Protein: CASSLAGQPNTEAFF. The chain couples TRBV5-1 to TRBJ1-1; possible D gene TRBD1, 6 bases. Between the trimmed V and J ends, which lost 2 bases and 1 base, there was a span of 12 bases. CDR3 length: 15 amino acids. Germline values: CDR1 SGHRS, CDR2 YFSETQ. Looking up the rest from reference TRBV5-1 and TRBJ1-1 gives the full variable domain: KAGVTQTPRYLIKTRGQQVTLSCSPISGHRSVSWYQQTPGQGLQFLFEYFSETQRNKGNFPGRFSGRQFSNSRSEMNVSTLELGDSALYLCASSLAGQPNTEAFFGQGTRLTVV.

In its sample, this clone was seen once. V is TRBV4-1 and J is TRBJ2-7; tentative D call: TRBD1 (6 bases). The V end lost 1 base, the J end lost 3 bases, and 10 bases lay between the germline ends. The length of the CDR3 is 14 residues. In germline, CDR1 is MGHRA, CDR2 YSYEKL. The CDR3 sequence is CASSQGPQGYEQYF. In DNA, the CDR3 is TGCGCCAGCAGCCAAGGACCACAGGGCTACGAGCAGTACTTC.

A few counts support this clone. The rearrangement uses TRBV27 and TRBJ2-7, with 8 bases lining up with TRBD2. The CDR3 runs 13 residues. V gave up 5 bases and J gave up 6 bases; unmatched junction bases: 6. From germline, CDR1 is MNHEY and CDR2 SMNVEV (reference sequence). The CDR3 reads CASSPPGGVEQYF. The CDR3 DNA reads as TGTGCCAGCAGTCCGCCGGGGGGGGTCGAGCAGTACTTC.

The chain has TRBV5-4 and TRBJ2-1; TRBD1 is a possible D gene (6 bases). There are 15 residues in the CDR3. In germline, CDR1 is SGHNT, CDR2 YYREEE (reference sequence). Trimming removed 1 base at V and 5 bases at J, with 13 bases between. In DNA form, the CDR3 reads TGTGCCAGCAGCTTGATCGGACAGATTAACAATGAGCAGTTCTTC. Translated: CASSLIGQINNEQFF.

V usage is TRBV7-9 and J usage is TRBJ2-5, with a possible D match to TRBD1 (5 bases). V lost 4 bases and J 4 bases, leaving 19 bases between the germline ends. Germline CDR1 and CDR2: SEHNR and FQNEAQ (reference sequence). This CDR3 has 16 amino acids. The CDR3 spells CASSSATGLEGETQYF. CDR3 nucleotide sequence: TGTGCCAGCAGCTCCGCTACAGGTCTAGAAGGAGAGACCCAGTACTTC.

This rearrangement joins TRBV10-3 to TRBJ1-5; 7 bases agree with TRBD1. Looked up from germline, CDR1 is ENHRY and CDR2 is SYGVKD. The ends lost 10 bases at V and 2 bases at J; junction bases unmatched: 17. The CDR3 has 17 residues. Here the CDR3 DNA reads TGTGCCACCTCACAGGGGATGGTTACTCGCGGCAATCAGCCCCAGCATTTT. Translation: CATSQGMVTRGNQPQHF.

The rearrangement links TRBV29-1 to TRBJ2-1, with 15 bases fitting TRBD2. CDR3 size: 14 residues. J was trimmed by 9 bases and V by 5 bases; bases with no gene match: 5. The V gene's germline CDR1 is SQVTM and CDR2 ANQGSEA. The DNA of the CDR3 is TGCAGCGTTACGGGACTAGCGGGAGGAGGTGAGCAGTTCTTC. It yields the protein CSVTGLAGGGEQFF.

The chain has TRBV29-1 and TRBJ2-7; possible D gene TRBD2, 5 bases. Trimming pared 2 bases from V and 4 bases from J, leaving 12 bases between. In germline, CDR1 is SQVTM, CDR2 ANQGSEA. There are 13 residues in the CDR3. The CDR3: CSVETDYGYEQYF. CDR3 nucleotide sequence: TGCAGCGTTGAAACTGACTACGGGTACGAGCAGTACTTC.

This chain links TRBV11-2 with TRBJ2-1, with 7 bases identical to TRBD2. The CDR3 extends over 15 amino acids. In germline, CDR1 is SGHAT, CDR2 FQNNGV. V gave up 6 bases and J gave up 0 bases; unmatched junction bases: 5. CDR3 residues: CASSYGGSSYNEQFF. CDR3 coding DNA: TGTGCCAGCAGTTACGGGGGGAGCTCCTACAATGAGCAGTTCTTC.

V and J are TRBV9 and TRBJ2-2; TRBD2 matches 15 bases. V trimming: 6 bases; J trimming: 4 bases; junction bases outside the gene matches: 19. CDR1 and CDR2 (germline): SGDLS, YYNGEE. This CDR3 is built from 21 residues. The CDR3 region is CASIHRFGGRTSGRGTGELFF. The CDR3 region has the DNA TGTGCCAGCATTCATCGGTTCGGGGGCAGGACTAGCGGGAGGGGCACCGGGGAGCTGTTTTTT.

The V call is TRBV6-6, the J call TRBJ1-5, with 10 bases fitting TRBD1. The CDR3 extends over 15 amino acids. CDR1 is MNHNY, CDR2 SVGAGI, per germline (reference sequence). The V and J ends lost 4 bases and 3 bases, in that order; junction bases with no gene match: 3. The chain's CDR3 is CASSLGTGDNQPQHF. In DNA form, the CDR3 reads TGTGCCAGCAGTTTAGGGACAGGGGACAATCAGCCCCAGCATTTT.

The gene calls are TRBV18 and TRBJ1-1, with D possibly TRBD1 on 6 matching bases. The CDR3 is made up of 15 amino acids. Germline loops: CDR1 KGHSH, CDR2 LQKENI. V dropped 2 bases and J dropped 1 base, with 11 bases sitting between them. CDR3 sequence reads: CASSPGGRENTEAFF. The DNA of the CDR3 is TGTGCCAGCTCACCAGGGGGCCGCGAGAACACTGAAGCTTTCTTT.

Only one count was recorded for this clone. The chain combines TRBV9 with TRBJ1-1; possible D gene TRBD1, 6 bases. CDR3 length equals 15 residues. Germline loops: CDR1 SGDLS, CDR2 YYNGEE. V dropped 3 bases and J dropped 1 base, with 13 bases sitting between them. CDR3 nucleotide sequence: TGTGCCAGCAGCGGGGGAAGGGGGTGGAACACTGAAGCTTTCTTT. It translates to CASSGGRGWNTEAFF.

CDR3 nucleotide sequence: TGTGCCAGTAGTATTGGGACAGGGGGCGTCTACGAGCAGTACTTC. This codes for CASSIGTGGVYEQYF. J is TRBJ2-7 and V is TRBV19; 12 bases line up with TRBD1. From germline, CDR1 is LNHDA and CDR2 SQIVND (reference sequence). The CDR3 has 15 residues. The V gene end was trimmed by 3 bases and the J gene end by 3 bases; junction bases not matched to a gene: 3.